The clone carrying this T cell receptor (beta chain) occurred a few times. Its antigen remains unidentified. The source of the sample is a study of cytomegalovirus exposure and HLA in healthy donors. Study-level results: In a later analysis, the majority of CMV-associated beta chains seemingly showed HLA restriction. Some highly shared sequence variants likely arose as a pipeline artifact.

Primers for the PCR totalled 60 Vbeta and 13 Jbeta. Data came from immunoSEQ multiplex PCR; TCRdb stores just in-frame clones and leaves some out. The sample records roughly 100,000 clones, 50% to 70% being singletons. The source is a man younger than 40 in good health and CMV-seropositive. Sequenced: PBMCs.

The CDR3 sequence: CASSPQLDYRSPLHF. CDR3 DNA sequence: TGTGCCAGCAGCCCCCAATTGGACTACAGGTCACCCCTCCACTTT. This chain connects TRBV9 to TRBJ1-6; a possible D gene is TRBD1 (5 bases). The CDR3 consists of 15 residues. Germline lookup yields CDR1 SGDLS and CDR2 YYNGEE. Trimming left V 4 bases short and J 10 bases short, with 18 bases between.